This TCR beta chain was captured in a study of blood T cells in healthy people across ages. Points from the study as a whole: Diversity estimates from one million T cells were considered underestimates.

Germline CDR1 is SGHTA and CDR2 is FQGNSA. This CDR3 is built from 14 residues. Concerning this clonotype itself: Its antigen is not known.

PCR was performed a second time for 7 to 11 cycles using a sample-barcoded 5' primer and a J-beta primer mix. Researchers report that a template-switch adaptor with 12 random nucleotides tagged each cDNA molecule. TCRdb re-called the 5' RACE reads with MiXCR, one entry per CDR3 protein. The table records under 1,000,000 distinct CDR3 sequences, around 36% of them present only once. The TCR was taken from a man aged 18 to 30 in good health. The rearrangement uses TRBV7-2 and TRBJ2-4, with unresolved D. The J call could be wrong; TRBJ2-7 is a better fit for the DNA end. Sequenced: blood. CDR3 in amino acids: CASSLRPDLGEQYF. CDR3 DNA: TGTGCCAGCAGCTTGCGTCCTGATTTAGGCGAGCAGTACTTC.